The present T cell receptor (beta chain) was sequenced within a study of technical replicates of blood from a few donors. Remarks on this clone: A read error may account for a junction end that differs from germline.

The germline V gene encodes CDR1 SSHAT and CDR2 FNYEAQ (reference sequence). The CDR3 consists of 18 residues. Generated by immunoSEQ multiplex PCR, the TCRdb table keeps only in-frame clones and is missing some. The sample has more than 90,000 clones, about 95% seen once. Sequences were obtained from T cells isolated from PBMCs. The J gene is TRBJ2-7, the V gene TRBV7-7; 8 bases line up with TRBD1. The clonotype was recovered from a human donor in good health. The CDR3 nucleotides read TGTGCTAGCAGCCGATTGGGTTTGGGGGACAGGCGCTCCTACGAGCAGTACTTC. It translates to CASSRLGLGDRRSYEQYF.